One and the same sample provided the 31 T cell receptor beta chains below, sequenced in a study of blood T cell repertoires in COVID-19. Profiling relied on immunoSEQ multiplex PCR, and the TCRdb table lists in-frame clones only, not all of them. The sample lists some 30,000 clones; around 90% were seen once. The sequencing input was peripheral blood. The receptors originated from a human donor in a cohort sampled during active COVID-19.

The rearrangement uses TRBV4-2 and TRBJ2-1, with D perhaps matching TRBD1 (5 bases). CDR3 length: 14 amino acids. V lost 3 bases, J lost 6 bases, and 12 bases lay in between. CDR1 is LGHNA and CDR2 is YNFKEQ in the germline V gene. CDR3 amino acids: CASSQRQFLNEQFF. DNA for the CDR3: TGTGCCAGCAGCCAGCGACAGTTCCTCAATGAGCAGTTCTTC.

The V call is TRBV4-2, the J call TRBJ1-3; 7 nucleotides match TRBD1. Trimming cost V 4 bases and J 0 bases; bases outside gene matches: 9. This CDR3 has 17 residues. From germline, CDR1 is LGHNA and CDR2 YNFKEQ. CDR3 in amino acids: CASSLDRVRSSGNTIYF. CDR3 sequence (DNA): TGTGCCAGCAGCCTCGACAGGGTTAGGAGCTCTGGAAACACCATATATTTT.

This clone came up a few times. The chain carries TRBV5-1 and TRBJ1-4; D is undetermined. The CDR3 contains 14 residues. V gave up 2 bases and J gave up 1 base, with 6 bases separating them. Per germline, CDR1 SGHRS and CDR2 YFSETQ. This chain's CDR3 is CASSFRGTNEKLFF. CDR3 DNA sequence: TGCGCCAGCAGCTTCCGGGGAACTAATGAAAAACTGTTTTTT.

This clone was detected a few times. The V call is TRBV7-9, the J call TRBJ2-5; the D gene is possibly TRBD1 (5 bases). The CDR3 covers 12 residues. Germline-derived CDR1 and CDR2 are SEHNR and FQNEAQ (reference sequence). With 4 bases removed from V and 9 bases from J, the gap between germline ends came to 12 bases. The DNA for the CDR3 is TGTGCCAGCAGCTCCGACAGCAGGGCCCAGTACTTC. Translated: CASSSDSRAQYF.

CDR3 protein: CASSQGKGVFTGELFF. The CDR3 DNA reads as TGCGCCAGCAGCCAAGGGAAGGGAGTCTTCACCGGGGAGCTGTTTTTT. This chain connects TRBV4-1 to TRBJ2-2; a possible D gene is TRBD2 (5 bases). CDR1 and CDR2 from the germline V gene are MGHRA and YSYEKL. The CDR3 runs to 16 residues. With 1 base removed from V and 4 bases from J, the gap between germline ends came to 13 bases.

The chain carries TRBV12-3 or TRBV12-4 and TRBJ2-3; TRBD1 is a possible D gene (5 bases). This CDR3 is 13 amino acids long. V lost 8 bases and J lost 6, with 15 bases in between. This CDR3 is CASQGQIGDTQYF. CDR3 sequence (DNA): TGTGCCAGCCAGGGCCAGATAGGGGATACGCAGTATTTT.

The chain combines TRBV2 with TRBJ2-3; a possible D gene is TRBD2 (7 bases). V lost 10 bases and J 5 bases, leaving 22 bases between the germline ends. Germline CDR1 is SNHLY and CDR2 is FYNNEI. The CDR3 runs 15 residues. The CDR3 DNA follows: TGTGCCACAAAGGATTGGGGGGGGGCCGGAGATACGCAGTATTTT. Its protein is CATKDWGGAGDTQYF. Full variable domain (outside the CDR3, taken from reference TRBV2 and TRBJ2-3): EPEVTQTPSHQVTQMGQEVILRCVPISNHLYFYWYRQILGQKVEFLVSFYNNEISEKSEIFDDQFSVERPDGSNFTLKIRSTKLEDSAMYFCATKDWGGAGDTQYFGPGTRLTVL.

The count of this clone is one. V usage is TRBV19 and J usage is TRBJ2-2; D call uncertain. The ends were cut back, 7 bases at V and 0 bases at J, with 24 bases in the middle. CDR1 is LNHDA, CDR2 SQIVND, per germline (reference sequence). This CDR3 contains 19 residues. CDR3 region: CASTKHAARSLANTGELFF. The CDR3 nucleotides are TGTGCCAGTACCAAACACGCGGCCCGTAGCCTCGCGAACACCGGGGAGCTGTTTTTT.

The DNA for the CDR3 is TGTGCCAGCTCACCAGGGACAGGGAGGGTCACAGATACGCAGTATTTT. This translates into CASSPGTGRVTDTQYF. This chain uses TRBV18 with TRBJ2-3; TRBD1 matches 9 bases. CDR1 and CDR2 (germline): KGHSH, LQKENI. V lost 2 bases, J lost 2 bases, and 5 bases stayed unmatched. The CDR3 extends over 16 amino acids.

The chain joins TRBV5-6 to TRBJ2-2; tentatively, D is TRBD1 (6 bases). Germline CDR1 and CDR2: SGHDT and YYEEEE. This CDR3 has 18 amino acids. V was cut by 1 base and J by 4 bases, with 20 bases left in between. CDR3 amino acids: CASSLLIRPGQTTGELFF. DNA for the CDR3: TGTGCCAGCAGCTTGCTCATCCGGCCAGGACAGACCACCGGGGAGCTGTTTTTT.

There are a few counts of this clone. The rearrangement joins TRBV5-1 to TRBJ2-2; 7 bases map to TRBD1. The CDR3 is made up of 15 amino acids. Germline CDR1 is SGHRS and CDR2 is YFSETQ. Unmatched junction bases numbered 7, after V lost 4 bases and J lost 4 bases. CDR3 protein: CASSRDSPTTGELFF. CDR3 nucleotides: TGCGCCAGCAGCCGGGACAGTCCGACCACCGGGGAGCTGTTTTTT.

The rearrangement joins TRBV19 to TRBJ1-6, with no clear D. There are 15 residues in the CDR3. Germline values: CDR1 LNHDA, CDR2 SQIVND (reference sequence). The V and J ends lost 6 bases and 5 bases respectively, with 14 bases between them. CDR3 residues: CASRQDGKDNSPLHF. The CDR3 DNA is TGTGCCAGTAGACAAGACGGGAAAGATAATTCACCCCTCCACTTT.

This clone came up a few times. The chain combines TRBV11-2 with TRBJ1-6; D may be TRBD1 (5 bases). The CDR3 is 11 residues long. V was clipped by 6 bases and J by 13 bases, with 10 bases between them. The V gene's germline CDR1 is SGHAT and CDR2 FQNNGV. CDR3 in amino acids: CASRSGGPLHF. In DNA, the CDR3 is TGTGCCAGCAGGTCGGGGGGTCCCCTCCACTTT.

The chain is built from TRBV2 and TRBJ1-2; TRBD1 matches at 10 bases. CDR3 length: 16 residues. Germline V CDR1 and CDR2: SNHLY, FYNNEI. With 6 bases clipped from V and 6 bases from J, the junction kept 13 bases outside the gene matches. In DNA, the CDR3 is TGTGCCAGCAGCCGAATACCCGGGACAGGGGAAGATGGCTACACCTTC. Encoded protein: CASSRIPGTGEDGYTF. Filled out from reference TRBV2 and TRBJ1-2, the complete variable domain reads EPEVTQTPSHQVTQMGQEVILRCVPISNHLYFYWYRQILGQKVEFLVSFYNNEISEKSEIFDDQFSVERPDGSNFTLKIRSTKLEDSAMYFCASSRIPGTGEDGYTFGSGTRLTVV.

The chain has TRBV21-1 and TRBJ1-1; TRBD1, the D gene given by the table, was not confirmed from the DNA. TRBV21-1 is labeled a pseudogene. The CDR3 runs 16 residues. The CDR3: CASSISRTGSFTEAFF. CDR3 coding DNA: TGTGCCAGCAGCATCTCCCGGACAGGGAGTTTTACTGAAGCTTTCTTT.

The chain couples TRBV7-9 to TRBJ2-5; the D gene is possibly TRBD2 (6 bases). The ends were cut back, 7 bases at V and 2 bases at J, with 14 bases in the middle. This CDR3 contains 14 residues. Germline V gene lookup returns CDR1 SEHNR and CDR2 FQNEAQ (reference sequence). The CDR3 nucleotides are TGTGCCAGCACCCTGGGGGGAGTGCAAGAGACCCAGTACTTC. Translating it yields CASTLGGVQETQYF.

The chain joins TRBV30 to TRBJ2-5; D is tentatively TRBD1 or TRBD2 (5 bases each). From germline, CDR1 is GTSNPN and CDR2 SVGIG (reference sequence). The CDR3 sequence is 14 residues long. Trimming cost V 7 bases and J 5 bases, with 20 bases left between them. The CDR3 sequence is CALGTSGVRETQYF. As DNA, the CDR3 is TGTGCCTTGGGGACCAGCGGCGTACGGGAGACCCAGTACTTC.

The chain recombines TRBV7-9 with TRBJ1-1; no clear D gene. Germline-derived CDR1 and CDR2 are SEHNR and FQNEAQ (reference sequence). With 5 bases removed from V and 7 bases from J, the gap between germline ends came to 11 bases. This CDR3 has 12 amino acids. In DNA, the CDR3 is TGTGCCAGCAGCCGCCCGGAGAGTGAAGCTTTCTTT. Translating it yields CASSRPESEAFF.

The chain recombines TRBV5-8 with TRBJ1-5; possibly TRBD1 for D (5 bases). CDR3 length: 16 amino acids. The germline V gene has CDR1 SGHTS and CDR2 YDEGEE. Trimming left V 0 bases short and J 5 bases short, with 15 bases between. The CDR3 nucleotides are TGTGCCAGCAGCTTGGCATGGCAGGGAGGGGATCAGCCCCAGCATTTT. Translating it yields CASSLAWQGGDQPQHF.

V usage is TRBV9 and J usage is TRBJ1-6, with 11 positions matching TRBD1. The CDR3 has 15 residues. The germline CDR1 and CDR2 sequences are SGDLS and YYNGEE. Trimming took 3 bases from V and 7 from J; bases not matched to a gene: 3. CDR3 DNA: TGTGCCAGCAGCGGGACAGGGGGCACAAATTCACCCCTCCACTTT. It codes for CASSGTGGTNSPLHF. Full variable domain (rest looked up from reference TRBV9 and TRBJ1-6): DSGVTQTPKHLITATGQRVTLRCSPRSGDLSVYWYQQSLDQGLQFLIQYYNGEERAKGNILERFSAQQFPDLHSELNLSSLELGDSALYFCASSGTGGTNSPLHFGNGTRLTVT.

This clone was counted between two and nine times. The chain couples TRBV28 to TRBJ1-1; maybe TRBD1 (5 bases). Trimming removed 8 bases from V and 11 bases from J, with 18 bases in between. Germline lookup yields CDR1 MDHEN and CDR2 SYDVKM. This CDR3 is 12 amino acids long. CDR3: CASGYLGAGAFF. The CDR3 DNA is TGTGCCAGCGGGTATCTTGGGGCGGGGGCTTTCTTT.

This chain joins TRBV2 and TRBJ2-2, with D tentatively TRBD2 (6 bases). Trimming pared 3 bases from V and 7 bases from J, leaving 12 bases between. The CDR3 extends over 14 amino acids. Germline values: CDR1 SNHLY, CDR2 FYNNEI. For the CDR3, the DNA is TGTGCCAGCAGTGAGGAGGTGGGGGGCGGGGAGCTGTTTTTT. It specifies CASSEEVGGGELFF.

The chain joins TRBV5-4 to TRBJ2-7, with TRBD1 matching 8 bases. There are 14 residues in the CDR3. Unmatched junction bases numbered 7, after V lost 4 bases and J lost 4 bases. Germline V gene sequence: CDR1 SGHNT, CDR2 YYREEE (reference sequence). For the CDR3, the DNA is TGTGCCAGCAGCCCGGACAGGGAGAATTACGAGCAGTACTTC. It translates to CASSPDRENYEQYF.

The chain couples TRBV11-1 to TRBJ2-1, with 8 bases fitting TRBD1. J was trimmed by 0 bases and V by 5 bases; bases with no gene match: 3. CDR1 is SGHAT, CDR2 FQDESV, per germline (reference sequence). CDR3 size: 15 residues. CDR3 nucleotides: TGTGCCAGCAGCATAGGGACAGGCTCCTACAATGAGCAGTTCTTC. Its translation is CASSIGTGSYNEQFF.

The chain couples TRBV7-8 to TRBJ1-3; tentative D call: TRBD1 (5 bases). The CDR3 has 17 amino acids. V was shortened by 5 bases and J by 0 bases, with 17 bases between the two germline ends. Germline V gene data show CDR1 as SGHVS and CDR2 as FQNEAQ. In nucleotides, the CDR3 is TGTGCCAGCAGCGTCTCCGGGGGACCCTACTCTGGAAACACCATATATTTT. It encodes CASSVSGGPYSGNTIYF.

The chain couples TRBV19 to TRBJ2-7, with 10 bases lining up with TRBD1. V lost 10 bases and J lost 2; bases outside the gene matches: 5. CDR1 and CDR2 (germline): LNHDA, SQIVND (reference sequence). The CDR3 extends over 13 amino acids. This chain's CDR3 is CATSTGGPYEQYF. Written as DNA, the CDR3 is TGTGCCACCTCGACAGGGGGCCCCTACGAGCAGTACTTC.

The chain is built from TRBV29-1 and TRBJ2-7; maybe TRBD1 (5 bases). V lost 4 bases, J lost 4 bases, and 14 bases lay in between. Germline V gene lookup returns CDR1 SQVTM and CDR2 ANQGSEA. The CDR3 contains 13 residues. The DNA for the CDR3 is TGCAGCGTTGTAGGGCAGGGTGGATACGAGCAGTACTTC. This translates into CSVVGQGGYEQYF.

This clone was detected only once. This chain connects TRBV5-1 to TRBJ2-3, with D maybe TRBD2 (6 bases). V gave up 1 base and J gave up 2 bases, with 8 bases separating them. The CDR3 length is 14 residues. The germline V gene encodes CDR1 SGHRS and CDR2 YFSETQ. The DNA for the CDR3 is TGCGCCAGCAGCTTGACGGGACTCACAGATACGCAGTATTTT. Amino acids: CASSLTGLTDTQYF.

The chain's CDR3 is CASSDLGRRHDTEAFF. CDR3 sequence (DNA): TGTGCCAGCAGTGACCTAGGAAGGAGGCACGACACTGAAGCTTTCTTT. V and J are TRBV6-4 and TRBJ1-1; D remains ambiguous. The CDR3 covers 16 residues. Trimming shortened V by 2 bases and J by 3 bases, and 16 bases separated the two germline ends. CDR1 and CDR2 from the germline V gene are MRHNA and SNTAGT.

The gene calls are TRBV5-1 and TRBJ2-5; tentative D call: TRBD2 (6 bases). CDR3 length: 16 residues. Per the germline V gene, CDR1 is SGHRS and CDR2 is YFSETQ. Trimming pared 0 bases from V and 5 bases from J, leaving 17 bases between. CDR3 coding DNA: TGCGCCAGCAGCTTGGGGGGACTTTCTTACGGGGAGACCCAGTACTTC. Translating it yields CASSLGGLSYGETQYF.

The chain uses TRBV10-3 and TRBJ2-2; tentative D call: TRBD2 (6 bases). Germline values: CDR1 ENHRY, CDR2 SYGVKD. The CDR3 sequence is 16 residues long. Trimming cost V 3 bases and J 1 base, with 12 bases left between them. The CDR3 loop reads CAISDWGVGNTGELFF. The CDR3 DNA follows: TGTGCCATCAGTGACTGGGGGGTGGGGAACACCGGGGAGCTGTTTTTT.